One T cell receptor beta chain is described in this entry. Its antigen is unknown. Molecular-barcoded quantitative 5'-RACE produced these TCR beta libraries. TCRdb reanalysed the 5' RACE reads using MiXCR and keeps one entry per CDR3 protein. There are about 360,000 distinct CDR3 sequences in the sample; approximately 20% occur only once, and 13% lies in the top ten. These data originate in a study of CD8 T cells in ankylosing spondylitis. Study observations and caveats: Blood of patients with ankylosing spondylitis appeared to be characterized by a TCR beta motif of eight highly homologous variants.

Germline-derived CDR1 and CDR2 are GTSNPN and SVGIG (reference sequence). The germline V and J ends were trimmed by 4 bases and 2 bases, with 10 bases remaining between them. This CDR3 has 13 amino acids. The sample was blood, either unsorted or a sorted T cell fraction (not recorded which). The gene calls are TRBV30 and TRBJ2-3, with D tentatively TRBD1 (6 bases). The TCR comes from a male donor with ankylosing spondylitis or in good health (not recorded which). CDR3 region: CAWTDSYTDTQYF. The CDR3 nucleotides are TGTGCCTGGACGGACAGTTACACAGATACGCAGTATTTT.